This T cell receptor (beta chain) was identified in a study of identical twins. In germline, CDR1 is MNHEY, CDR2 SVGAGI. V was pared by 2 bases and J by 3 bases, with 4 bases of the junction left unmatched. The CDR3 has 14 residues. There are a few counts of this clonotype. MiXCR was run by TCRdb on the 5' RACE reads, yielding one entry per CDR3 protein. Of about 690,000 distinct CDR3 sequences in the sample, 21% were seen once. The sample also formed part of further work on T cells expressing NK-cell markers. That publication notes: Researchers report these clonotypes also headed the CD3+CD56-NKG2C+ fraction in a handful of donors.

The source of this sequence is a woman aged 18-29 years in good health. The specimen sequenced was PBMCs. The genes are TRBV6-5 and TRBJ2-7; 7 bases are a match to TRBD2. CDR3 sequence reads: CASSYKRGDYEQYF. Written as DNA, the CDR3 is TGTGCCAGCAGTTACAAGCGGGGAGACTACGAGCAGTACTTC.